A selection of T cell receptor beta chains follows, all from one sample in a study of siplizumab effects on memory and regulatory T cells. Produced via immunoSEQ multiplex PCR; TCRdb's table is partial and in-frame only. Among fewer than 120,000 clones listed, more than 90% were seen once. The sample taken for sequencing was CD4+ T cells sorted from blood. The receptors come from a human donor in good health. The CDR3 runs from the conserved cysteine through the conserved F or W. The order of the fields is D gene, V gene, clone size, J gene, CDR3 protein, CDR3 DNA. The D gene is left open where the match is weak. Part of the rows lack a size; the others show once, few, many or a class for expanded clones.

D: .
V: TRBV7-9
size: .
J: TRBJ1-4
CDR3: CASSSLGEKLFF
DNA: TGTGCCAGCAGCTCCCTAGGAGAAAAACTGTTTTTT

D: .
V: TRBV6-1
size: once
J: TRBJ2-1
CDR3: CASSVREQFF
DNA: TGTGCCAGCAGTGTGCGGGAGCAGTTCTTC

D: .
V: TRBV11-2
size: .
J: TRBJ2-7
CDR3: CASSLDSRGSYEQYF
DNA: TGTGCCAGCAGCTTAGATAGCAGGGGTTCCTACGAGCAGTACTTC

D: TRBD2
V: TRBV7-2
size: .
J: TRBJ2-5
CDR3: CASRGLPQETQYF
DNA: TGTGCCAGCAGGGGACTACCCCAAGAGACCCAGTACTTC

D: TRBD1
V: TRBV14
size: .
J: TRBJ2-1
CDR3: CASKNQGAPHNEQFF
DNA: TGTGCCAGCAAGAATCAGGGGGCGCCCCACAATGAGCAGTTCTTC

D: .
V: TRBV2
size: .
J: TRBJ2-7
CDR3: CASSYKSGSSYEQYF
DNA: TGTGCCAGCAGCTATAAGAGCGGATCCTCCTACGAGCAGTACTTC

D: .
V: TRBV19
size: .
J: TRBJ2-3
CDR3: CASHVVVTTLTDTQYF
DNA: TGTGCCAGTCATGTTGTGGTCACCACTCTCACAGATACGCAGTATTTT

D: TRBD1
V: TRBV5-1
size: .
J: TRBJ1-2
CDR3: CASSAELTGVGYTF
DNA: TGCGCCAGCAGCGCCGAACTAACAGGGGTCGGCTACACCTTC

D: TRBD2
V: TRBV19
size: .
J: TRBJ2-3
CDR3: CASSPQRGLDTQYF
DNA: TGTGCCAGTAGTCCACAGCGGGGACTAGATACGCAGTATTTT

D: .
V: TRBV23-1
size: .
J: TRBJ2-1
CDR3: CASSLTGISYNEQFF
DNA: TGCGCCAGCAGTCTTACAGGGATCTCCTACAATGAGCAGTTCTTC

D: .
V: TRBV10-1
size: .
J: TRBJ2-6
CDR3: CASSEGYSGANVLTF
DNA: TGCGCCAGCAGTGAGGGGTACTCTGGGGCCAACGTCCTGACTTTC

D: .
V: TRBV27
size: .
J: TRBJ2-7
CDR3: CASSLGPAYEQYF
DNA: TGTGCCAGCAGTCTGGGCCCTGCCTACGAGCAGTACTTC

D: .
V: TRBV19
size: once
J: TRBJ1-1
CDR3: CASTRSYTEAFF
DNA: TGTGCCAGTACTCGCTCTTACACTGAAGCTTTCTTT

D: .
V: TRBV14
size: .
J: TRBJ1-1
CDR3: CASSQGGRGETEAFF
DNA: TGTGCCAGCAGCCAAGGGGGGCGAGGGGAGACTGAAGCTTTTTTT

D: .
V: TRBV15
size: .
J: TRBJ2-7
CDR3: CATSRDRGTYEQYF
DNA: TGTGCCACCAGCAGAGACAGGGGCACGTACGAGCAGTACTTC

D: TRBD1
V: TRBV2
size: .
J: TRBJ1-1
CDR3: CASTNPGGASTEAFF
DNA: TGTGCCAGTACCAATCCAGGGGGCGCAAGCACTGAAGCTTTCTTT

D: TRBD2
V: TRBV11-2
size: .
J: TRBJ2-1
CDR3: CASSPLRGLDWSSYNEQFF
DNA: TGTGCCAGCAGCCCCTTAAGGGGACTAGACTGGAGCTCCTACAATGAGCAGTTCTTC

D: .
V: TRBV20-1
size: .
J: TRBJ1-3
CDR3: CSAKIGNTIYF
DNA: TGCAGTGCTAAAATCGGAAACACCATATATTTT

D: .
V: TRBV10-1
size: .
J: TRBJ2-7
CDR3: CASSEGTNYEQYF
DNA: TGCGCCAGCAGTGAGGGGACGAACTACGAGCAGTACTTC

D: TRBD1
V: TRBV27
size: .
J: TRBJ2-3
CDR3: CASSFVDRAQDTQYF
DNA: TGTGCCAGCAGTTTCGTGGACAGGGCCCAAGATACGCAGTATTTT

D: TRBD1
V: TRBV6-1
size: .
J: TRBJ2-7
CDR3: CASNLDRGRYEQYF
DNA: TGTGCCAGCAACCTCGACAGGGGCAGGTACGAGCAGTACTTC

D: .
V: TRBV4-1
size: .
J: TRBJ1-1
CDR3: CASSHDPQVGTEAFF
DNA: TGCGCCAGCAGCCACGACCCCCAGGTTGGAACTGAAGCTTTCTTT

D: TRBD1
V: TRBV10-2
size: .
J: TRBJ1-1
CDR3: CASSEGTANTEAFF
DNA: TGCGCCAGCAGTGAGGGGACAGCTAACACTGAAGCTTTCTTT

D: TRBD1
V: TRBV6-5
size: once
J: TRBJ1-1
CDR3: CASSYRQGVTEAFF
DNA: TGTGCCAGCAGTTACCGACAGGGGGTCACTGAAGCTTTCTTT

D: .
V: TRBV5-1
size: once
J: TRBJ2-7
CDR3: CASSLRPAGREYEQYF
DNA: TGCGCCAGCAGCTTACGTCCTGCGGGGAGAGAATACGAGCAGTACTTC

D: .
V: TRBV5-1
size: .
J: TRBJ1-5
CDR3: CASSSDGRSDQPQHF
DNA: TGCGCCAGCAGCTCGGATGGACGATCGGATCAGCCCCAGCATTTT

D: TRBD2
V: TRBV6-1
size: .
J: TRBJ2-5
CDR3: CASSRLAGLETQYF
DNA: TGTGCCAGCAGCCGACTAGCGGGGTTGGAGACCCAGTACTTC

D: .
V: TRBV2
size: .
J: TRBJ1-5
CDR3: CASLAADTNQPQHF
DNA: TGTGCCAGCCTAGCCGCGGACACCAATCAGCCCCAGCATTTT

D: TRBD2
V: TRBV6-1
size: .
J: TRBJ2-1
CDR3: CASSDGGAGGYNEQFF
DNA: TGTGCCAGCAGTGATGGCGGAGCGGGAGGATACAATGAGCAGTTCTTC

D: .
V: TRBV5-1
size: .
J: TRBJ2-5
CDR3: CASSSRLVSETQYF
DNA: TGCGCCAGCAGCTCGAGACTAGTTTCCGAGACCCAGTACTTC

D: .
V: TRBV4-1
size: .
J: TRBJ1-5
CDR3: CASPLRGGDHF
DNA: TGCGCCAGCCCCTTAAGGGGGGGGGATCATTTT

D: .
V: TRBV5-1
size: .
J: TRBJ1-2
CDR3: CASSRVAANYGYTF
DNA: TGCGCCAGCAGCCGCGTAGCCGCGAACTATGGCTACACCTTC

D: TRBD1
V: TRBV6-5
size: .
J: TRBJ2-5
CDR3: CASSTGQRRETQYF
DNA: TGTGCCAGCAGCACGGGACAGCGACGGGAGACCCAGTACTTC